A single sample is the source of the 30 T cell receptor beta chains below, sequenced in a study of CD8+CD57+ T cells in acquired aplastic anemia. TCR beta VDJ and CDR3 profiles were obtained from a genomic DNA template. One entry per CDR3 protein results from TCRdb running MiXCR on the reads. This sample has around 180,000 distinct CDR3 sequences, with nearly 50% found just once. Those patients picked for sequencing had displayed CD8+CD57+ cell expansion on flow cytometry. The sequenced material came from sorted CD4+, CD8+, or CD8+CD57+ T cells (not recorded which) from PBMCs. These receptors originate from a human donor with aplastic anemia.

This clonotype appeared a few times. The genes are TRBV2 and TRBJ2-3; 8 nucleotides line up with TRBD1. The CDR3 covers 14 residues. The V segment lost 7 bases and the J segment 1 base; nucleotides outside the gene matches: 4. The germline CDR1 and CDR2 sequences are SNHLY and FYNNEI. The CDR3 DNA reads as TGTGCCAGCACTCGGGACAGGCGCACAGATACGCAGTATTTT. Encoded protein: CASTRDRRTDTQYF. The full variable domain, completed using reference TRBV2 and TRBJ2-3, is EPEVTQTPSHQVTQMGQEVILRCVPISNHLYFYWYRQILGQKVEFLVSFYNNEISEKSEIFDDQFSVERPDGSNFTLKIRSTKLEDSAMYFCASTRDRRTDTQYFGPGTRLTVL.

V and J are TRBV7-9 and TRBJ2-7; D is unclear. Germline loops: CDR1 SEHNR, CDR2 FQNEAQ (reference sequence). V was shortened by 1 base and J by 5 bases, with 6 bases between the two germline ends. This CDR3 comprises 12 residues. The CDR3 DNA sequence: TGTGCCAGCAGCTTAGTTCCCCACGAGCAGTACTTC. Amino acids: CASSLVPHEQYF. The complete variable domain, with remaining parts taken from reference TRBV7-9 and TRBJ2-7, reads DTGVSQNPRHKITKRGQNVTFRCDPISEHNRLYWYRQTLGQGPEFLTYFQNEAQLEKSRLLSDRFSAERPKGSFSTLEIQRTEQGDSAMYLCASSLVPHEQYFGPGTRLTVT.

V and J are TRBV13 and TRBJ2-7; no clear D. Germline V CDR1 and CDR2: PRHDT, FYEKMQ (reference sequence). The CDR3 spans 12 residues. V was pared by 0 bases and J by 6 bases, with 6 bases between. CDR3 DNA sequence: TGTGCCAGCAGCTTAGGGGCCGGCGAGCAGTACTTC. Translated, it gives CASSLGAGEQYF.

At least ten counts were recorded for this clonotype. The V and J genes are TRBV4-1 and TRBJ1-2; D ambiguous. Germline V gene data show CDR1 as MGHRA and CDR2 as YSYEKL. Trimming removed 0 bases at V and 4 bases at J, with 9 bases between. This CDR3 is 14 amino acids long. In DNA form, the CDR3 reads TGCGCCAGCAGCCAAGACCATCAGGCCTATGGCTACACCTTC. Its translation: CASSQDHQAYGYTF.

This clonotype appeared a few times. The V and J genes are TRBV29-1 and TRBJ2-5, with D possibly being TRBD1 or TRBD2 (5 bases each). The CDR3 is 11 residues long. Trimming shortened V by 4 bases and J by 4 bases, and 7 bases separated the two germline ends. Germline loops: CDR1 SQVTM, CDR2 ANQGSEA. The CDR3 nucleotides are TGCAGCGTTGCAGGGACAGAGACCCAGTACTTC. Protein product: CSVAGTETQYF.

This clonotype has a handful of counts. The J gene is TRBJ2-1, the V gene TRBV10-3; unclear D gene. Germline-derived CDR1 and CDR2 are ENHRY and SYGVKD. The CDR3 is 14 amino acids. V shed 0 bases and J shed 3 bases, with 6 bases lying between them. DNA of the CDR3: TGTGCCATCAGTGAGTCTGCCAACTACAATGAGCAGTTCTTC. Protein product: CAISESANYNEQFF.

A remark on this clonotype: A much bigger clone sits one base away, suggesting this may be a read error. The CDR3 does not end in the conserved phenylalanine or tryptophan, so this is likely a read error. CDR3 sequence: CARDSYNEQFL. The CDR3, as DNA: TGTGCCCGGGACAGTTACAATGAGCAGTTCCTC. This chain joins TRBV7-9 and TRBJ2-1; 7 positions agree with TRBD1. The ends lost 11 bases at V and 4 bases at J; junction bases unmatched: 2. The CDR3 totals 11 residues. Germline V CDR1 and CDR2: SEHNR, FQNEAQ (reference sequence).

This clonotype was counted many times. The V gene is TRBV7-6, the J gene TRBJ1-5, with no clear D. Germline CDR1 and CDR2: SGHVS and FNYEAQ. This CDR3 region has 16 residues. Trimming stripped 5 bases from V and 6 bases from J, with 20 bases between. The chain's CDR3 is CASSPQELQGGQPQHF. The CDR3 DNA reads TGTGCCAGCAGCCCCCAAGAGCTTCAAGGCGGTCAGCCCCAGCATTTT. The whole variable domain, remainder taken from reference TRBV7-6 and TRBJ1-5, is GAGVSQSPRYKVTKRGQDVALRCDPISGHVSLYWYRQALGQGPEFLTYFNYEAQQDKSGLPNDRFSAERPEGSISTLTIQRTEQRDSAMYRCASSPQELQGGQPQHFGDGTRLSIL.

This clonotype has at least ten counts. The chain is built from TRBV6-5 and TRBJ2-7; TRBD1 aligns across 8 bases. The CDR3 loop spans 16 amino acids. The junction had 9 bases not matched to a gene; V was cut back by 4 bases and J by 1 base. Germline V gene lookup returns CDR1 MNHEY and CDR2 SVGAGI. In nucleotides, the CDR3 is TGTGCCAGCAGTTCCTTGGGACAGGTGAGATCCTACGAGCAGTACTTC. Protein: CASSSLGQVRSYEQYF.

This clonotype was observed many times. This sequence joins TRBV12-1 and TRBJ2-1; the table assigns TRBD2, which was not confirmed against the DNA. TRBV12-1 counts as a pseudogene. The CDR3 runs 21 residues. CDR3 sequence (DNA): TGTGCCAGCAGCTTTACCCTCCTCCCCGTCTGTTTCGGGGCTTCCTACAATGAGCAGTTCTTC. It is translated as CASSFTLLPVCFGASYNEQFF.

V gene TRBV24-1 combines with J gene TRBJ1-2; no reliable D call. The germline CDR1 and CDR2 sequences are KGHDR and SFDVKD. There are 13 residues in the CDR3. Trimming shortened V by 6 bases and J by 4 bases, and 11 bases separated the two germline ends. The CDR3 reads CATSKGASYGYTF. Written as DNA, the CDR3 is TGTGCCACCAGTAAGGGAGCGAGCTATGGCTACACCTTC.

In the case of this clonotype: Sequence at one end of the junction differs from germline and may be a read error. The chain links TRBV7-8 to TRBJ2-3, with D possibly being TRBD2 (5 bases). CDR1 and CDR2 from the germline V gene are SGHVS and FQNEAQ. The CDR3 is 12 amino acids. This CDR3 is CASSMPLGGWDF. CDR3 in DNA: TGTGCCAGCAGCATGCCACTAGGAGGTTGGGATTTT.

J is TRBJ2-7 and V is TRBV15; D is unresolved. This CDR3 comprises 12 residues. The germline V gene encodes CDR1 LNHNV and CDR2 YYDKDF (reference sequence). V was pared by 3 bases and J by 2 bases, with 5 bases between. CDR3 DNA: TGTGCCACCAGCAGCCTCACCTACGAGCAGTACTTC. Amino acid sequence: CATSSLTYEQYF. The full variable domain, with the rest looked up from reference TRBV15 and TRBJ2-7, is DAMVIQNPRYQVTQFGKPVTLSCSQTLNHNVMYWYQQKSSQAPKLLFHYYDKDFNNEADTPDNFQSRRPNTSFCFLDIRSPGLGDTAMYLCATSSLTYEQYFGPGTRLTVT.

The chain recombines TRBV2 with TRBJ1-1; TRBD1 matches 7 bases. Losses at the gene ends were 7 bases for V and 4 bases for J; bases not matched to a gene: 12. This CDR3 is built from 15 residues. Germline V gene data show CDR1 as SNHLY and CDR2 as FYNNEI. The CDR3 nucleotides read TGTGCCAGCACCCTCAGTGAGGGGGCAGGCACTGAAGCTTTCTTT. Encoded protein: CASTLSEGAGTEAFF.

CDR3 in amino acids: CASTLGQGNYEQYF. For the CDR3, the DNA is TGTGCCTCGACCCTGGGACAGGGGAACTACGAGCAGTACTTC. The J gene is TRBJ2-7, the V gene TRBV25-1, with 10 bases matching TRBD1. Germline lookup yields CDR1 MGHDK and CDR2 SYGVNS. The V gene end was trimmed by 11 bases and the J gene end by 3 bases; junction bases not matched to a gene: 10. This CDR3 region has 14 residues.

There are many counts of this clonotype. The rearrangement uses TRBV6-1 and TRBJ1-3; no clear D. The CDR3 contains 12 residues. In germline, CDR1 is MNHNS, CDR2 SASEGT. Trimming removed 7 bases at V and 3 bases at J, with 7 bases between. For the CDR3, the DNA is TGTGCCAGCAAAGGCGTTGGAAACACCATATATTTT. Amino acid sequence: CASKGVGNTIYF.

The J gene is TRBJ2-2, the V gene TRBV19; D is unresolved. The germline V gene encodes CDR1 LNHDA and CDR2 SQIVND (reference sequence). The CDR3 is made up of 15 amino acids. V was shortened by 10 bases and J by 6 bases, with 21 bases between the two germline ends. CDR3: CANPRWTITAGELFF. DNA for the CDR3: TGTGCCAACCCGAGGTGGACGATTACCGCCGGGGAGCTGTTTTTT.

This clonotype was observed a handful of times. J is TRBJ2-3 and V is TRBV20-1, with D hard to call. The CDR3 length is 11 residues. From germline, CDR1 is DFQATT and CDR2 SNEGSKA (reference sequence). The V gene lost 3 bases and the J gene lost 6 bases, with 7 bases spanning the gap. The CDR3 reads CSARKADTQYF. In DNA, the CDR3 is TGCAGTGCTAGGAAAGCGGATACGCAGTATTTT.

This clonotype was detected ten times or more. The chain combines TRBV7-6 with TRBJ2-3, with unresolved D. Germline CDR1 and CDR2: SGHVS and FNYEAQ. With 0 bases removed from V and 2 bases from J, the gap between germline ends came to 6 bases. The length of the CDR3 is 14 residues. CDR3 sequence (DNA): TGTGCCAGCAGCTTAGCCCCAGACACAGATACGCAGTATTTT. Translated, it gives CASSLAPDTDTQYF.

This clonotype was seen repeatedly, ten times or more. Compared with germline, one end of the junction differs, possibly owing to a read error. The chain employs TRBV7-7 and TRBJ1-4; D unclear. CDR1 is SSHAT and CDR2 is FNYEAQ in the germline V gene (reference sequence). The CDR3 is made up of 13 amino acids. The CDR3 sequence is CASSLFPGEKLFF. The DNA for the CDR3 is TGTGCTAGCAGCTTATTCCCGGGTGAAAAACTGTTTTTT.

This clonotype was seen a handful of times. V usage is TRBV18 and J usage is TRBJ1-5; 7 positions match TRBD1. V trimming: 3 bases; J trimming: 5 bases; junction bases outside the gene matches: 1. This CDR3 contains 13 residues. Germline loops: CDR1 KGHSH, CDR2 LQKENI. The CDR3 protein is CASSPDRDQPQHF. The DNA of the CDR3 is TGTGCCAGCTCACCTGACAGGGATCAGCCCCAGCATTTT.

This chain uses TRBV9 with TRBJ1-2; D unresolved. The V and J ends lost 3 bases and 4 bases respectively, with 7 bases between them. Germline CDR1 SGDLS, CDR2 YYNGEE. The length of the CDR3 is 12 residues. CDR3 sequence: CASSALGYGYTF. CDR3 coding DNA: TGTGCCAGCAGCGCCTTAGGCTATGGCTACACCTTC.

The chain employs TRBV4-1 and TRBJ2-7; perhaps TRBD1 as D (6 bases). Looked up from germline, CDR1 is MGHRA and CDR2 is YSYEKL. The CDR3 totals 16 residues. With 0 bases removed from V and 4 bases from J, the gap between germline ends came to 16 bases. CDR3: CASSQEIQGFTYEQYF. The CDR3 DNA is TGCGCCAGCAGCCAAGAGATCCAGGGGTTTACGTACGAGCAGTACTTC.

The chain is built from TRBV29-1 and TRBJ1-1; D ambiguous. Trimming cost V 6 bases and J 0 bases, with 11 bases left between them. This CDR3 region has 13 residues. Germline-derived CDR1 and CDR2 are SQVTM and ANQGSEA. As DNA, the CDR3 is TGCAGCGTCGACAAAGGCATGAACACTGAAGCTTTCTTT. This encodes CSVDKGMNTEAFF.

This clonotype was detected ten times or more. V gene TRBV7-3 combines with J gene TRBJ1-1, with TRBD1 identical over 7 bases. Germline CDR1 is SGHTA and CDR2 is FQGTGA. CDR3 size: 14 residues. V lost 2 bases and J lost 4; bases outside the gene matches: 4. CDR3 sequence: CASSLDRAGTEAFF. The CDR3, as DNA: TGTGCCAGCAGCTTAGACAGGGCCGGCACTGAAGCTTTCTTT.

This clonotype appeared many times. The genes are TRBV11-2 and TRBJ2-7; D might be TRBD1 or TRBD2, each matching 5 bases. The CDR3 loop spans 15 amino acids. V was cut by 3 bases and J by 6 bases, with 18 bases left in between. Per germline, CDR1 SGHAT and CDR2 FQNNGV. The CDR3 reads CASSFQSAGAREQYF. As DNA, the CDR3 is TGTGCCAGCAGCTTTCAGTCAGCCGGGGCACGCGAGCAGTACTTC.

This clonotype was detected ten times or more. The chain has TRBV10-3 and TRBJ2-1; 10 bases agree with TRBD1. J was trimmed by 7 bases and V by 10 bases; bases with no gene match: 7. The CDR3 is 13 amino acids. Germline lookup yields CDR1 ENHRY and CDR2 SYGVKD. The CDR3 is CATRQGATNEQFF. Written as DNA, the CDR3 is TGTGCCACCCGACAGGGGGCAACTAATGAGCAGTTCTTC.

The sample holds many counts of this clonotype. The chain couples TRBV6-1 to TRBJ2-7; possible D gene TRBD1, 6 bases. The CDR3 covers 14 residues. The V gene's germline CDR1 is MNHNS and CDR2 SASEGT. The V and J ends lost 6 bases and 0 bases respectively, with 12 bases between them. The CDR3 region is CASSDRFSSYEQYF. The CDR3 DNA follows: TGTGCCAGCAGCGACAGGTTTTCCTCCTACGAGCAGTACTTC.

This clonotype was counted at least ten times. This sequence joins TRBV20-1 and TRBJ2-2, with 10 bases aligning to TRBD1. Germline CDR1 and CDR2: DFQATT and SNEGSKA (reference sequence). CDR3 size: 16 residues. The ends lost 0 bases at V and 7 bases at J; junction bases unmatched: 8. This CDR3 is CSARDRRQGAYGELFF. CDR3 nucleotide sequence: TGCAGTGCTAGAGATCGTAGACAGGGGGCCTACGGGGAGCTGTTTTTT.

This chain links TRBV9 with TRBJ2-3; D is uncertain. From germline, CDR1 is SGDLS and CDR2 YYNGEE. CDR3 length equals 15 residues. The V end was cut by 4 bases, the J end by 0 bases, with 12 bases between. The CDR3 sequence: CASSPQRVSTDTQYF. The CDR3 DNA follows: TGTGCCAGCAGCCCCCAAAGGGTTAGCACAGATACGCAGTATTTT.